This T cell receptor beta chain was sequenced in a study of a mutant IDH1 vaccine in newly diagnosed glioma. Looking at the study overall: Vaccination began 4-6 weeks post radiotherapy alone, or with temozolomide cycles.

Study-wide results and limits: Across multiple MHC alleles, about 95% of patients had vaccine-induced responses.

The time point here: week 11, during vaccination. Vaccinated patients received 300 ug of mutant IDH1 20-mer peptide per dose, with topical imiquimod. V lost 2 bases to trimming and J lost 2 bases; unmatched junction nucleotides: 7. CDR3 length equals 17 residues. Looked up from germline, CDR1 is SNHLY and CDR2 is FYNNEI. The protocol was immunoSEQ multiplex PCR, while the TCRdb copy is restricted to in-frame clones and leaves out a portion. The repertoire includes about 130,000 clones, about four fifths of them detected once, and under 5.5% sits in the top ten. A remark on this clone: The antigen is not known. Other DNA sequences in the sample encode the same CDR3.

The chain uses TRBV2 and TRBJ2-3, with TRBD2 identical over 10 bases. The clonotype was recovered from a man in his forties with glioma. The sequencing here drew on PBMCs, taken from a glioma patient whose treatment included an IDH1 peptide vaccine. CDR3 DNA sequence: TGTGCCAGCAGTGAACGCCTAGCGGGGGACTTCACAGATACGCAGTATTTT. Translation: CASSERLAGDFTDTQYF.